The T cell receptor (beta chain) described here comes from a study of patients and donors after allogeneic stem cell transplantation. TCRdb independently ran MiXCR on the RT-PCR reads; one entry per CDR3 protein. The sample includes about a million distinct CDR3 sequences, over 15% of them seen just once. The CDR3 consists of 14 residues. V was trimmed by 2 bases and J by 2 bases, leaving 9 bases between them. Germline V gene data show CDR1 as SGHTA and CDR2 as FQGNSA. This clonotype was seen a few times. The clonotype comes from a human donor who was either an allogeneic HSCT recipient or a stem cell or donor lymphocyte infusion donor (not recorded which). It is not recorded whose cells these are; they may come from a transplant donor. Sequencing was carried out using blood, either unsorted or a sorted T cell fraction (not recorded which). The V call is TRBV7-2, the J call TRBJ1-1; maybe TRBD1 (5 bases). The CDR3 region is CASSLWGSNTEAFF. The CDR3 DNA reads TGTGCCAGCAGCTTATGGGGGTCAAACACTGAAGCTTTCTTT. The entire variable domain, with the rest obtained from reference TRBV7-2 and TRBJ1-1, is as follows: GAGVSQSPSNKVTEKGKDVELRCDPISGHTALYWYRQSLGQGLEFLIYFQGNSAPDKSGLPSDRFSAERTGGSVSTLTIQRTQQEDSAVYLCASSLWGSNTEAFFGQGTRLTVV.